This T cell receptor beta chain originates from a study of early T cells in non-severe SARS-CoV-2 infection. This clonotype occurred a few times. TCRdb reanalysed the 5' RACE reads using MiXCR and keeps one entry per CDR3 protein. The repertoire consists of 81,000 or so distinct CDR3 sequences, with 12% occurring once and the leading ten covering about 3.5%. Trimming removed 0 bases from V and 0 bases from J, with 4 bases in between. Germline V gene sequence: CDR1 KGHSH, CDR2 LQKENI. CDR3 length equals 14 residues. The chain couples TRBV18 to TRBJ2-3, with D unresolved. This receptor was identified in an adult who was a healthcare worker with PCR-confirmed SARS-CoV-2 infection or an uninfected control (not recorded which). The sample comprised whole blood. In nucleotides, the CDR3 is TGTGCCAGCTCACCACCCCTTAGCACAGATACGCAGTATTTT. Its protein product is CASSPPLSTDTQYF.